Presented here are 30 T cell receptor beta chains from one specimen sequenced in a study of blood T cells in healthy people across ages (dated by TCRdb to about 2015). Preparation of the library involved 5' RACE. The sequencer listed for this sample is Illumina HiSeq 2500. The second PCR ran for roughly 7 to 11 cycles and used a J-beta primer mix along with a sample-barcoded 5' primer. TCRdb trimmed public reads at Q25 via fastp, called clones via MiXCR and kept in-frame beta chains. Every entry covers one CDR3 protein and lists the most common genes and DNA from its rows. The sample records hundreds of thousands of distinct CDR3 sequences, roughly 32% of which are singletons. 15% of the sample rests with the top ten. Sequenced: blood. The receptor source for this set is a woman aged 80 or over in good health. Donor details come from another sample of the same person, matched by shared clones.

On this clonotype: Germline is not matched at one junction end, which may reflect a read error. The rearrangement joins TRBV7-7 to TRBJ2-5; 7 bases line up with TRBD1. The CDR3 spans 16 residues. Germline V gives CDR1 SSHAT, CDR2 FNYEAQ (reference sequence). CDR3 loop: CASSLVPGGVRETQYF. The CDR3 region has the DNA TGTGCTAGCAGCTTAGTCCCAGGGGGTGTCCGGGAGACCCAGTACTTC.

This clonotype turned up a few times. The J gene is TRBJ1-2, the V gene TRBV29-1, with 7 bases fitting TRBD1. The germline gives CDR1 SQVTM, CDR2 ANQGSEA. Unmatched junction bases numbered 10, after V lost 8 bases and J lost 7 bases. The CDR3 loop spans 12 amino acids. The CDR3 loop is CSTAAQGGGYTF. CDR3 nucleotides: TGCAGCACCGCGGCCCAGGGGGGTGGCTACACCTTC.

The chain links TRBV7-3 to TRBJ2-7; TRBD2 aligns across 7 bases. The J call may be mistaken, given a closer DNA end match to TRBJ2-5. Germline V gives CDR1 SGHTA, CDR2 FQGTGA. The CDR3 spans 15 residues. In nucleotides, the CDR3 is TGTGCCAGCAGTAGGCTGGGACTAATGGGGGAGACCCAGTACTTC. It encodes CASSRLGLMGETQYF.

The rearrangement links TRBV6-2 or TRBV6-3 to TRBJ1-1; D possibly corresponds to TRBD1 (5 bases). This CDR3 spans 13 amino acids. CDR1 and CDR2 from the germline V gene are MNHEY and SVGEGT. Trimming left V 9 bases short and J 4 bases short, with 15 bases between. DNA for the CDR3: TGTGCCAGTCGGAGGGCAGGGACCACTGAAGCTTTCTTT. As protein: CASRRAGTTEAFF.

This clonotype was observed a single time. One end of the junction fails to match germline, which may point to a read error. This rearrangement joins TRBV7-2 to TRBJ2-7; D possibly corresponds to TRBD2 (5 bases). CDR3 length: 14 residues. The germline gives CDR1 SGHTA, CDR2 FQGNSA. The CDR3 sequence is CASSLEGIASGKLF. The CDR3 coding sequence is TGTGCCAGCAGCTTAGAAGGCATCGCGTCGGGGAAGCTATTC.

This clonotype has a count of ten or more. The chain recombines TRBV6-6 with TRBJ1-1; weak D call: TRBD1 (5 bases). CDR1 is MNHNY and CDR2 is SVGAGI in the germline V gene (reference sequence). CDR3 size: 13 residues. V was clipped by 2 bases and J by 1 base, with 5 bases between them. CDR3 region: CASSYRGNTEAFF. The CDR3 DNA is TGTGCCAGCAGTTACAGGGGGAACACTGAAGCTTTCTTT.

V gene TRBV7-2 combines with J gene TRBJ2-5; D gene ambiguous. V dropped 1 base and J dropped 5 bases, with 11 bases sitting between them. Germline V gene sequence: CDR1 SGHTA, CDR2 FQGNSA. This CDR3 comprises 14 residues. CDR3 sequence reads: CASSLEGFRETQYF. CDR3 DNA: TGTGCCAGCAGCTTAGAAGGGTTTCGGGAGACCCAGTACTTC.

In nucleotides, the CDR3 is TGTGCCAGCAGCGTATTGGCGAAGTATAGCAATCAGCCCCAGCATTTT. The encoded protein is CASSVLAKYSNQPQHF. The J gene is TRBJ1-5, the V gene TRBV9; unclear D gene. CDR3 length: 16 residues. Trimming shortened V by 1 base and J by 0 bases, and 11 bases separated the two germline ends. Looked up from germline, CDR1 is SGDLS and CDR2 is YYNGEE.

This clonotype was seen only a few times. J is TRBJ1-1 and V is TRBV7-3, with a possible D match to TRBD1 (6 bases). This CDR3 spans 13 amino acids. The V end was cut by 2 bases, the J end by 7 bases, with 11 bases between. CDR1 and CDR2 from the germline V gene are SGHTA and FQGTGA. The CDR3 sequence is CASSLYPDSEAFF. The CDR3 bases are TGTGCCAGCAGCTTATATCCGGACAGTGAAGCTTTCTTT.

Many counts were recorded for this clonotype. The gene calls are TRBV18 and TRBJ2-1; D possibly corresponds to TRBD1 (7 bases). V lost 0 bases and J lost 9, with 15 bases in between. Germline assignment: CDR1 KGHSH and CDR2 LQKENI. There are 15 residues in the CDR3. The CDR3 coding sequence is TGTGCCAGCTCACCACCGGGCAGGGGGGAAGGTGAGCAGTTCTTC. It specifies CASSPPGRGEGEQFF.

The chain carries TRBV28 and TRBJ1-5; a weak D match, TRBD1 (5 bases). Deletions cut 6 bases from V and 0 bases from J, with 12 bases between. CDR3 length: 15 residues. The germline gives CDR1 MDHEN, CDR2 SYDVKM. The CDR3 here is CASRLPGGSNQPQHF. For the CDR3, the DNA is TGTGCCAGCAGACTCCCGGGGGGTAGCAATCAGCCCCAGCATTTT.

This clonotype was seen a handful of times. V gene TRBV19 combines with J gene TRBJ2-3, with 7 bases matching TRBD1. The ends lost 5 bases at V and 5 bases at J; junction bases unmatched: 7. The CDR3 consists of 14 residues. Germline V gene lookup returns CDR1 LNHDA and CDR2 SQIVND (reference sequence). DNA for the CDR3: TGTGCCAGTAGTCCGGGGACAGCCCGAGATACGCAGTATTTT. Protein product: CASSPGTARDTQYF. Filled out from reference TRBV19 and TRBJ2-3, the complete variable domain reads DGGITQSPKYLFRKEGQNVTLSCEQNLNHDAMYWYRQDPGQGLRLIYYSQIVNDFQKGDIAEGYSVSREKKESFPLTVTSAQKNPTAFYLCASSPGTARDTQYFGPGTRLTVL.

This clonotype has only one observation. Possible read error: a much larger clone is one base away. This chain links TRBV9 with TRBJ2-7; 8 bases align to TRBD2. V trimming: 3 bases; J trimming: 4 bases; junction bases outside the gene matches: 6. The germline V gene encodes CDR1 SGDLS and CDR2 YYNGEE. The CDR3 covers 14 residues. The CDR3 region is CASSANGGAYEQYF. The CDR3 nucleotides are TGTGCCAGCAGCGCAAACGGGGGGGCGTACGAGCAGTACTTC.

This chain uses TRBV7-2 with TRBJ1-1; D is uncertain. Deletions cut 2 bases from V and 0 bases from J, with 13 bases between. This CDR3 region has 16 residues. Germline V CDR1 and CDR2: SGHTA, FQGNSA. The CDR3 coding sequence is TGTGCCAGCAGCTTAAGGTCAGGCAGAGTGAACACTGAAGCTTTCTTT. Its protein is CASSLRSGRVNTEAFF.

The sample holds one count of this clonotype. The gene calls are TRBV30 and TRBJ1-3; no firm D call. V was clipped by 4 bases and J by 4 bases, with 14 bases between them. CDR1 and CDR2 from the germline V gene are GTSNPN and SVGIG (reference sequence). This CDR3 contains 14 residues. Written as DNA, the CDR3 is TGTGCCTGGACCCTCGGGGAGTTAGGAAACACCATATATTTT. This encodes CAWTLGELGNTIYF.

The V and J genes are TRBV7-9 and TRBJ1-5; D may be TRBD1 (5 bases). The germline V gene has CDR1 SEHNR and CDR2 FQNEAQ (reference sequence). The V and J ends lost 3 bases and 3 bases respectively, with 9 bases between them. The CDR3 is 14 residues long. CDR3 nucleotide sequence: TGTGCCAGCAGCTTCCAGGGTATCAATCAGCCCCAGCATTTT. The encoded protein is CASSFQGINQPQHF.

The chain carries TRBV6-1 and TRBJ1-2, with 7 positions matching TRBD1. The CDR3 contains 13 residues. CDR1 and CDR2 from the germline V gene are MNHNS and SASEGT. Germline trimming cut 5 bases from V and 8 bases from J; bases unmatched to any gene: 8. The CDR3 protein is CASSQTGKRGYTF. CDR3 DNA sequence: TGTGCCAGCAGTCAGACAGGGAAGAGAGGCTACACCTTC.

The V call is TRBV5-1, the J call TRBJ1-2; 7 positions agree with TRBD1. This CDR3 spans 14 amino acids. In germline, CDR1 is SGHRS, CDR2 YFSETQ. Losses at the gene ends were 4 bases for V and 6 bases for J; bases not matched to a gene: 9. As DNA, the CDR3 is TGCGCCAGCAGCATAGCTACAGGGGTCAATGGCTACACCTTC. Protein sequence: CASSIATGVNGYTF.

This clonotype was found many times. This chain connects TRBV7-9 to TRBJ1-2; D is possibly TRBD1 (6 bases). The germline V gene encodes CDR1 SEHNR and CDR2 FQNEAQ (reference sequence). V lost 6 bases, J lost 7 bases, and 12 bases lay in between. This CDR3 is 12 amino acids long. The CDR3 DNA follows: TGTGCCAGCAGTTTACAGGGTCGTGGCTACACCTTC. This sequence encodes CASSLQGRGYTF.

In its sample, this clonotype was seen many times. The J gene is TRBJ2-7, the V gene TRBV29-1, with a possible D match to TRBD2 (5 bases). Trimming stripped 4 bases from V and 2 bases from J, with 9 bases between. CDR3 length: 12 residues. Looked up from germline, CDR1 is SQVTM and CDR2 is ANQGSEA. The chain's CDR3 is CSVVDGTYEQYF. In DNA form, the CDR3 reads TGCAGCGTTGTGGACGGGACCTACGAGCAGTACTTC.

This clonotype was seen ten or more times. The genes are TRBV6-1 and TRBJ1-6, with 7 positions matching TRBD1. After removal of 1 base from V and 6 bases from J, the junction contained 6 bases not matched to a gene. This CDR3 comprises 16 residues. CDR1 and CDR2 from the germline V gene are MNHNS and SASEGT. CDR3 nucleotide sequence: TGTGCCAGCAGTGAAGAGGCGGGACAGAGTAATTCACCCCTCCACTTT. It yields the protein CASSEEAGQSNSPLHF.

This clonotype was picked up a small number of times. The chain couples TRBV15 to TRBJ1-4; unclear D gene. Between the trimmed V and J ends, which lost 4 bases and 0 bases, there was a span of 6 bases. CDR1 and CDR2 (germline): LNHNV, YYDKDF (reference sequence). This CDR3 comprises 14 residues. The CDR3 DNA sequence: TGTGCCACCAGCAACCTGGCAACTAATGAAAAACTGTTTTTT. Amino acid sequence: CATSNLATNEKLFF.

The rearrangement joins TRBV29-1 to TRBJ2-7; D is unresolved. The CDR3 is made up of 14 amino acids. The V gene's germline CDR1 is SQVTM and CDR2 ANQGSEA. V was trimmed by 6 bases and J by 7 bases, leaving 22 bases between them. The DNA for the CDR3 is TGCAGCGTGAACCCTACCAGCGCCTCAAATGAGCAGTACTTC. This codes for CSVNPTSASNEQYF.

In the case of this clonotype: A much larger clone sits a single nucleotide away, making a read error possible. Since the CDR3 does not end with the conserved phenylalanine or tryptophan, this likely comes from a read error. This rearrangement joins TRBV7-2 to TRBJ1-2; 9 bases are a match to TRBD1. The germline CDR1 and CDR2 sequences are SGHTA and FQGNSA. V dropped 5 bases and J dropped 4; count of bases not matched to a gene: 8. The CDR3 runs to 15 residues. The CDR3 loop reads CASSRGQGSTYGYTC. DNA of the CDR3: TGTGCCAGCAGCCGCGGACAGGGGTCGACCTATGGCTACACCTGC.

This clonotype was recorded many times. The CDR3 nucleotides read TGTGCCACCAGCAGAGGGGACAGGTTCGACAACGAGCAGTACTTC. Its protein product is CATSRGDRFDNEQYF. This sequence joins TRBV15 and TRBJ2-7; TRBD1 aligns across 8 bases. The germline CDR1 and CDR2 sequences are LNHNV and YYDKDF (reference sequence). V trimming: 1 base; J trimming: 5 bases; junction bases outside the gene matches: 7. This CDR3 is 15 amino acids long. The full variable domain, completed using reference TRBV15 and TRBJ2-7, is DAMVIQNPRYQVTQFGKPVTLSCSQTLNHNVMYWYQQKSSQAPKLLFHYYDKDFNNEADTPDNFQSRRPNTSFCFLDIRSPGLGDTAMYLCATSRGDRFDNEQYFGPGTRLTVT.

The CDR3 DNA reads as TGTGCCAGCAGTTACTCGCTAGCCGAATCCTACGAGCAGTACTTC. It codes for CASSYSLAESYEQYF. The chain has TRBV6-6 and TRBJ2-7; D may be TRBD2 (5 bases). The CDR3 consists of 15 residues. Trimming removed 0 bases at V and 1 base at J, with 10 bases between. CDR1 and CDR2 (germline): MNHNY, SVGAGI (reference sequence).

The CDR3 DNA reads TGTGCCAGCAGTTTACCCCGTGGCGTAGGGCTCAGAAGGGGCACTGAAGCTTTCTTT. It codes for CASSLPRGVGLRRGTEAFF. The J gene is TRBJ1-1, the V gene TRBV28; the D gene is possibly TRBD1 (5 bases). The V end was cut by 2 bases, the J end by 4 bases, with 26 bases between. The CDR3 spans 19 residues. Germline loops: CDR1 MDHEN, CDR2 SYDVKM.

The J gene is TRBJ1-1, the V gene TRBV6-2 or TRBV6-3; 8 bases align to TRBD1. V shed 2 bases, J shed 7 bases, and the junction held 9 bases outside the gene matches. This CDR3 comprises 15 residues. CDR1 and CDR2 (germline): MNHEY, SVGEGT. The CDR3, as DNA: TGTGCCAGCAGTTACCAAGGCAGGGGGCCTGGTGAAGCTTTCTTT. It yields the protein CASSYQGRGPGEAFF.

The table lists this clonotype with a few counts. The rearrangement links TRBV21-1 to TRBJ2-3; TRBD2 is the table's D call and was not checked against the DNA. TRBV21-1 is termed a pseudogene. This CDR3 is built from 22 residues. The CDR3 DNA follows: TGTGCCAGCAGCAAATATCTCCCGGGGACTAGCGGATCGTATGAGGGCACAGATACGCAGTATTTT. Amino acid sequence: CASSKYLPGTSGSYEGTDTQYF.

The chain carries TRBV10-3 and TRBJ1-1; D remains unclear. The CDR3 runs 11 residues. Germline CDR1 is ENHRY and CDR2 is SYGVKD. V was clipped by 7 bases and J by 8 bases, with 11 bases between them. The CDR3 loop reads CAINEFGEAFF. CDR3 nucleotide sequence: TGTGCCATCAACGAGTTTGGAGAAGCTTTCTTT.